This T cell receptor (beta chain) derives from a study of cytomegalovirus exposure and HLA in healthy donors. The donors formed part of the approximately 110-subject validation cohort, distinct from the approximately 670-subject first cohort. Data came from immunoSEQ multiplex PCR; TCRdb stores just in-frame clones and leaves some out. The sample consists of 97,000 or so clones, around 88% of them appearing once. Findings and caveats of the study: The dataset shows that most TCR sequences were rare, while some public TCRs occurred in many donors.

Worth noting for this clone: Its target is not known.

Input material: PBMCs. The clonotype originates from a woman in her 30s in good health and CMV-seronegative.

The CDR3 loop is CASSLPGANTEAFF. In DNA, the CDR3 is TGTGCCAGCAGTCTTCCAGGGGCGAACACTGAAGCTTTCTTT. The genes are TRBV25-1 and TRBJ1-1; perhaps TRBD1 as D (6 bases). Germline V gene data show CDR1 as MGHDK and CDR2 as SYGVNS. CDR3 length: 14 amino acids. Trimming stripped 5 bases from V and 1 base from J, with 11 bases between.